These 14 T cell receptor beta chains were sequenced from one sample in a study of graft-versus-host responses after intestinal transplantation. The method was immunoSEQ multiplex PCR; TCRdb's version includes in-frame clones alone and lacks a portion of them. This table holds 99,000 or so clones, more than 75% found once. Sequenced material: PBMCs, taken 255 days after intestinal transplant. These receptors were obtained from a human patient who received an intestinal transplant, so some T cells may come from the graft donor.

The chain recombines TRBV15 with TRBJ2-1; TRBD2 matches at 10 bases. Trimming removed 3 bases from V and 5 bases from J; junction bases left unmatched: 10. Germline CDR1 LNHNV, CDR2 YYDKDF (reference sequence). The CDR3 consists of 17 residues. Written as DNA, the CDR3 is TGTGCCACCAGCAGTCCTTTTCCTAGCGGGGGCCACAATGAGCAGTTCTTC. Protein product: CATSSPFPSGGHNEQFF.

V gene TRBV28 combines with J gene TRBJ2-1, with D perhaps TRBD2 (7 bases). CDR3 length: 20 amino acids. V was cut by 6 bases and J by 4 bases, with 31 bases left in between. CDR1 and CDR2 (germline): MDHEN, SYDVKM. The CDR3 region has the DNA TGTGCCAGCAGCATCCGGGCCGGGGGGCGGATAAGCCTAGGGTACAATGAGCAGTTCTTC. Translating gives CASSIRAGGRISLGYNEQFF.

The chain has TRBV6-5 and TRBJ2-7; possibly TRBD1 for D (6 bases). Germline lookup yields CDR1 MNHEY and CDR2 SVGAGI. Trimming removed 6 bases at V and 0 bases at J, with 12 bases between. The CDR3 runs 14 residues. The CDR3 is CASRSTGNSYEQYF. The CDR3 coding sequence is TGTGCCAGCAGGTCAACAGGGAACTCCTACGAGCAGTACTTC.

CDR3 region: CASSYLKGAGGYTF. CDR3 DNA sequence: TGTGCCAGCAGTTACTTGAAGGGGGCAGGTGGCTACACCTTC. The genes are TRBV6-6 and TRBJ1-2, with 7 bases aligning to TRBD1. The CDR3 is 14 amino acids. Trimming cost V 1 base and J 7 bases; bases outside gene matches: 6. CDR1 and CDR2 from the germline V gene are MNHNY and SVGAGI (reference sequence).

J is TRBJ2-1 and V is TRBV5-1, with D maybe TRBD1 (6 bases). Trimming took 1 base from V and 3 from J, leaving 11 bases between them. The CDR3 spans 15 residues. CDR1 and CDR2 (germline): SGHRS, YFSETQ. CDR3 coding DNA: TGCGCCAGCAGCTTGAAACAGGGCCTCTACAATGAGCAGTTCTTC. Its protein product is CASSLKQGLYNEQFF.

The chain links TRBV2 to TRBJ1-1, with D possibly matching TRBD1 (6 bases). V lost 6 bases and J 1 base, leaving 9 bases between the germline ends. The germline gives CDR1 SNHLY, CDR2 FYNNEI. CDR3 length equals 13 residues. The CDR3 sequence is CASRRTENTEAFF. CDR3 DNA: TGTGCCAGCAGACGGACAGAGAACACTGAAGCTTTCTTT. Drawing the rest from reference TRBV2 and TRBJ1-1, the complete variable domain is EPEVTQTPSHQVTQMGQEVILRCVPISNHLYFYWYRQILGQKVEFLVSFYNNEISEKSEIFDDQFSVERPDGSNFTLKIRSTKLEDSAMYFCASRRTENTEAFFGQGTRLTVV.

The chain combines TRBV10-1 with TRBJ2-4; possible D gene TRBD1, 6 bases. The V gene's germline CDR1 is WNHNN and CDR2 SYGVQD (reference sequence). This CDR3 has 17 residues. Trimming shortened V by 0 bases and J by 1 base, and 13 bases separated the two germline ends. The CDR3 DNA reads TGCGCCAGCAGTGAGTCGGTGGGGCAGGGGGCCAAAAACATTCAGTACTTC. Translated: CASSESVGQGAKNIQYF.

V and J are TRBV2 and TRBJ2-3; 11 bases line up with TRBD2. V was clipped by 8 bases and J by 3 bases; unmatched bases: 7. In germline, CDR1 is SNHLY, CDR2 FYNNEI. There are 15 residues in the CDR3. CDR3 coding DNA: TGTGCCAGCGCCAGACTAGCGGGGAAAACAGATACGCAGTATTTT. Its protein product is CASARLAGKTDTQYF.

This chain connects TRBV25-1 to TRBJ1-5; possibly TRBD1 for D (5 bases). The germline V gene encodes CDR1 MGHDK and CDR2 SYGVNS. Trimming pared 4 bases from V and 8 bases from J, leaving 15 bases between. The CDR3 consists of 14 residues. The CDR3: CASSAGGGLEPQHF. CDR3 DNA: TGTGCCAGCAGTGCCGGGGGGGGGTTGGAGCCCCAGCATTTT.

The V call is TRBV11-2, the J call TRBJ2-3; D might be TRBD2 (6 bases). The CDR3 is 16 amino acids. V was shortened by 3 bases and J by 2 bases, with 15 bases between the two germline ends. Per germline, CDR1 SGHAT and CDR2 FQNNGV. The CDR3 DNA is TGTGCCAGCAGCTTTCCAAAGGCGGGAACCACAGATACGCAGTATTTT. This translates into CASSFPKAGTTDTQYF.

The V call is TRBV9, the J call TRBJ1-4, with 7 bases that match TRBD1. In germline, CDR1 is SGDLS, CDR2 YYNGEE. Unmatched junction bases numbered 6, after V lost 0 bases and J lost 10 bases. This CDR3 has 14 residues. The CDR3 region has the DNA TGTGCCAGCAGCGTAGGCAGGGGGGAAGGAAAACTGTTTTTT. Translating gives CASSVGRGEGKLFF.

This chain connects TRBV5-1 to TRBJ2-3, with no clear D. The CDR3 totals 14 residues. V was cut by 0 bases and J by 2 bases, with 7 bases left in between. Looked up from germline, CDR1 is SGHRS and CDR2 is YFSETQ. CDR3 amino acids: CASSLDRYTDTQYF. CDR3 DNA sequence: TGCGCCAGCAGCTTGGACAGATACACAGATACGCAGTATTTT.

The chain is built from TRBV19 and TRBJ2-1, with 10 bases lining up with TRBD2. V trimming: 3 bases; J trimming: 4 bases; junction bases outside the gene matches: 6. There are 16 residues in the CDR3. Per germline, CDR1 LNHDA and CDR2 SQIVND (reference sequence). The CDR3: CASSIPSGGGYNEQFF. CDR3 coding DNA: TGTGCCAGTAGTATCCCTAGCGGGGGAGGGTACAATGAGCAGTTCTTC.

This clone came up once. This sample also contains other DNA sequences that code for the same CDR3. This chain uses TRBV18 with TRBJ1-5; D gene unclear. The germline V gene encodes CDR1 KGHSH and CDR2 LQKENI. The ends were cut back, 3 bases at V and 5 bases at J, with 5 bases in the middle. The CDR3 length is 12 residues. The CDR3 loop is CASSPGDQPQHF. The CDR3 DNA follows: TGTGCCAGCTCACCTGGGGATCAGCCCCAGCATTTT.